This passage covers 23 T cell receptor beta chains from one sample sequenced in a study of spatial heterogeneity in lung cancer. TCRdb processed the 5' RACE reads anew with MiXCR; each CDR3 protein has one entry. The sample has tens of thousands of distinct CDR3 sequences; less than 5.5% are singletons. The time point was: sample taken at primary tumor resection. Tumor, nontumor lung or frozen PBMC supplied whole RNA that was sequenced unsorted. The sample in question was PBMCs, obtained at surgery. The receptors were gathered from a female donor with early-stage non-small cell lung cancer.

The chain couples TRBV5-1 to TRBJ2-3; no definite D call. Looked up from germline, CDR1 is SGHRS and CDR2 is YFSETQ. The CDR3 runs 14 residues. V dropped 4 bases and J dropped 0 bases, with 9 bases sitting between them. The CDR3 DNA sequence: TGCGCCAGCAGCCCTAGTACTAGCACAGATACGCAGTATTTT. Its translation is CASSPSTSTDTQYF.

This clonotype was counted many times. This sequence joins TRBV7-3 and TRBJ1-1; 7 bases line up with TRBD1. With 0 bases clipped from V and 4 bases from J, the junction kept 2 bases outside the gene matches. This CDR3 contains 14 residues. In germline, CDR1 is SGHTA, CDR2 FQGTGA. CDR3 coding DNA: TGTGCCAGCAGCTTAACGGGACAGATCACTGAAGCTTTCTTT. Translated: CASSLTGQITEAFF.

This clonotype came up many times. The rearrangement links TRBV3-1 to TRBJ1-1; D is unclear. The CDR3 length is 15 residues. Trimming removed 4 bases at V and 1 base at J, with 13 bases between. Germline CDR1 LGHDT, CDR2 YNNKEL (reference sequence). CDR3 residues: CASSPDFIGNTEAFF. The CDR3 coding sequence is TGTGCCAGCAGCCCGGACTTCATAGGGAACACTGAAGCTTTCTTT.

This clonotype was counted only a few times. J is TRBJ2-7 and V is TRBV20-1; TRBD1 might be the D (6 bases). This CDR3 has 15 residues. V dropped 0 bases and J dropped 2 bases, with 14 bases sitting between them. In germline, CDR1 is DFQATT, CDR2 SNEGSKA (reference sequence). CDR3 in DNA: TGCAGTGCTAGAGACTCAGGGGTGAATACCTACGAGCAGTACTTC. Translating it yields CSARDSGVNTYEQYF.

This clonotype was detected a few times. The chain recombines TRBV6-5 with TRBJ2-7; D is ambiguous. The V gene's germline CDR1 is MNHEY and CDR2 SVGAGI. The CDR3 spans 14 residues. The ends were cut back, 4 bases at V and 3 bases at J, with 13 bases in the middle. The CDR3 DNA reads as TGTGCCAGCAGTTCCCCCGGAAGAAGCTACGAGCAGTACTTC. As protein: CASSSPGRSYEQYF.

This chain links TRBV6-4 with TRBJ2-1; D may be TRBD2 (7 bases). Germline CDR1 is MRHNA and CDR2 is SNTAGT. V shed 0 bases and J shed 2 bases, with 11 bases lying between them. The CDR3 has 16 residues. This CDR3 reads CASSDSGGGPYNEQFF. The CDR3 DNA reads TGTGCCAGCAGTGACTCAGGGGGGGGGCCCTACAATGAGCAGTTCTTC.

This clonotype has just a few counts. The chain couples TRBV5-1 to TRBJ1-2; possible D gene TRBD1, 6 bases. The CDR3 extends over 14 amino acids. Trimming stripped 2 bases from V and 8 bases from J, with 16 bases between. Germline-derived CDR1 and CDR2 are SGHRS and YFSETQ. The CDR3 spells CASSFRTGSDGYTF. The CDR3 DNA follows: TGCGCCAGCAGCTTCCGAACAGGGTCTGACGGCTACACCTTC. Using reference TRBV5-1 and TRBJ1-2 for the parts outside the CDR3, the full variable domain is KAGVTQTPRYLIKTRGQQVTLSCSPISGHRSVSWYQQTPGQGLQFLFEYFSETQRNKGNFPGRFSGRQFSNSRSEMNVSTLELGDSALYLCASSFRTGSDGYTFGSGTRLTVV.

This clonotype was seen repeatedly, ten times or more. The chain is built from TRBV19 and TRBJ1-4; TRBD1 agrees at 7 bases. The V gene's germline CDR1 is LNHDA and CDR2 SQIVND (reference sequence). V trimming: 5 bases; J trimming: 4 bases; junction bases outside the gene matches: 7. The CDR3 length is 15 residues. The CDR3 spells CASSSKGQINEKLFF. The CDR3 bases are TGTGCCAGTAGTTCTAAGGGACAGATTAATGAAAAACTGTTTTTT.

This clonotype was observed at least ten times. The rearrangement uses TRBV28 and TRBJ2-1, with TRBD2 matching over 13 bases. There are 16 residues in the CDR3. V was clipped by 6 bases and J by 9 bases; unmatched bases: 11. Germline V gives CDR1 MDHEN, CDR2 SYDVKM. The CDR3 DNA reads as TGTGCCAGCAGAGAGACTAGCGGGAGGTTCAGTGGTGAGCAGTTCTTC. Translating gives CASRETSGRFSGEQFF.

This clonotype came up many times. The CDR3 sequence is CASSLGPGEGGEQFF. The CDR3 DNA reads as TGCGCCAGCAGCTTGGGGCCCGGGGAAGGAGGTGAGCAGTTCTTC. The J gene is TRBJ2-1, the V gene TRBV5-1; the D gene is possibly TRBD2 (5 bases). V was cut by 0 bases and J by 9 bases, with 16 bases left in between. The CDR3 is made up of 15 amino acids. Germline loops: CDR1 SGHRS, CDR2 YFSETQ.

The rearrangement uses TRBV25-1 and TRBJ2-1; 8 bases line up with TRBD2. V shed 5 bases, J shed 6 bases, and the junction held 12 bases outside the gene matches. Germline V gives CDR1 MGHDK, CDR2 SYGVNS. This CDR3 has 16 amino acids. As DNA, the CDR3 is TGTGCCAGCAGTCGAAGGGGAGCGGGAGTGGGCAATGAGCAGTTCTTC. The encoded protein is CASSRRGAGVGNEQFF.

This clonotype was seen just once. The chain employs TRBV10-1 and TRBJ2-7, with 8 bases matching TRBD1. The germline CDR1 and CDR2 sequences are WNHNN and SYGVQD (reference sequence). The CDR3 extends over 14 amino acids. The V segment lost 5 bases and the J segment 5 bases; nucleotides outside the gene matches: 8. The CDR3 sequence: CASSPGGDRNEQYF. The DNA of the CDR3 is TGCGCCAGCAGTCCAGGGGGCGATCGAAACGAGCAGTACTTC.

The chain links TRBV5-4 to TRBJ2-2, with a tentative D call TRBD2 (5 bases). With 1 base removed from V and 4 bases from J, the gap between germline ends came to 8 bases. From germline, CDR1 is SGHNT and CDR2 YYREEE (reference sequence). The CDR3 has 14 amino acids. The CDR3 here is CASSLTGGTGELFF. CDR3 in DNA: TGTGCCAGCAGCTTGACCGGAGGCACCGGGGAGCTGTTTTTT.

This clonotype was counted at least ten times. V is TRBV11-2 and J is TRBJ2-2; TRBD2 is a possible D gene (5 bases). V lost 8 bases to trimming and J lost 2 bases, with 9 bases between them. Germline lookup yields CDR1 SGHAT and CDR2 FQNNGV. CDR3 length: 13 amino acids. The CDR3, as DNA: TGTGCCAGCGAGACTATCAACACCGGGGAGCTGTTTTTT. Its protein is CASETINTGELFF.

This clonotype was seen at least ten times. The gene calls are TRBV5-1 and TRBJ2-1, with 12 bases lining up with TRBD2. This CDR3 contains 18 residues. Trimming at V came to 0 bases and at J to 3 bases, leaving 7 bases not matched to a gene. CDR1 and CDR2 (germline): SGHRS, YFSETQ. This CDR3 reads CASSLDPSGGALYNEQFF. The CDR3 coding sequence is TGCGCCAGCAGCTTGGACCCTAGCGGGGGGGCTCTCTACAATGAGCAGTTCTTC.

This clonotype was counted many times. The CDR3 reads CASSTPSGGDTEAFF. CDR3 nucleotides: TGTGCCAGCAGCACCCCTTCAGGGGGCGACACTGAAGCTTTCTTT. This chain joins TRBV7-9 and TRBJ1-1; 8 bases line up with TRBD1. The V segment lost 5 bases and the J segment 3 bases; nucleotides outside the gene matches: 8. From germline, CDR1 is SEHNR and CDR2 FQNEAQ (reference sequence). The CDR3 is made up of 15 amino acids.

Many counts were recorded for this clonotype. The CDR3 coding sequence is TGTGCCAGCAGCATAAGGGCGGGGCGGGATACGCAGTATTTT. Protein: CASSIRAGRDTQYF. V is TRBV7-2 and J is TRBJ2-3; tentatively, D is TRBD2 (6 bases). The length of the CDR3 is 14 residues. The germline gives CDR1 SGHTA, CDR2 FQGNSA. V was trimmed by 5 bases and J by 6 bases, leaving 15 bases between them. Full variable domain (missing parts from reference TRBV7-2 and TRBJ2-3): GAGVSQSPSNKVTEKGKDVELRCDPISGHTALYWYRQSLGQGLEFLIYFQGNSAPDKSGLPSDRFSAERTGGSVSTLTIQRTQQEDSAVYLCASSIRAGRDTQYFGPGTRLTVL.

By share, this clonotype counts as medium-sized. This sequence joins TRBV7-8 and TRBJ2-4, with 7 bases aligning to TRBD1. CDR3 length: 16 amino acids. Germline values: CDR1 SGHVS, CDR2 FQNEAQ. The V gene end was trimmed by 0 bases and the J gene end by 2 bases; junction bases not matched to a gene: 4. The CDR3 region has the DNA TGTGCCAGCAGCTTAGCCTACAGGGGAACCAAAAACATTCAGTACTTC. Translation gives CASSLAYRGTKNIQYF.

As for this clonotype: Just one base apart from a much larger clone, this may be a read error. The chain links TRBV27 to TRBJ2-7, with a possible D match to TRBD2 (6 bases). The V end was cut by 8 bases, the J end by 2 bases, with 16 bases between. The CDR3 is made up of 14 amino acids. Germline-derived CDR1 and CDR2 are MNHEY and SMNVEV (reference sequence). The CDR3 bases are TGTGCCAGCGGTAGGGGACTGGTAGCCTACGAGCAGTACTTC. It specifies CASGRGLVAYEQYF.

This clonotype was counted a few times. DNA of the CDR3: TGTGCCAGCAGCTTAGAGGGTAGTTCACCCCTCCACTTT. It encodes CASSLEGSSPLHF. This chain uses TRBV7-9 with TRBJ1-6; D not certain. Trimming removed 1 base at V and 9 bases at J, with 7 bases between. The CDR3 has 13 amino acids. Germline lookup yields CDR1 SEHNR and CDR2 FQNEAQ (reference sequence).

Many counts were recorded for this clonotype. The V and J genes are TRBV4-2 and TRBJ1-1; the D gene is possibly TRBD1 (5 bases). This CDR3 region has 14 residues. In germline, CDR1 is LGHNA, CDR2 YNFKEQ. V dropped 0 bases and J dropped 6 bases, with 11 bases sitting between them. CDR3 nucleotide sequence: TGTGCCAGCAGCCAAGACGGGCCGGGGGCTGAAGCTTTCTTT. As protein: CASSQDGPGAEAFF.

This clonotype has at least ten counts. The chain uses TRBV2 and TRBJ2-7; 8 bases are shared with TRBD1. The germline V gene encodes CDR1 SNHLY and CDR2 FYNNEI. Trimming cost V 3 bases and J 4 bases; bases outside gene matches: 5. The CDR3 sequence is 14 residues long. CDR3 nucleotides: TGTGCCAGCAGTGATCAGGGGGCGGGGTACGAGCAGTACTTC. Amino acids: CASSDQGAGYEQYF.

The genes are TRBV18 and TRBJ2-3; 12 nucleotides match TRBD2. This CDR3 region has 14 residues. V was pared by 2 bases and J by 7 bases, with 1 base of the junction left unmatched. From germline, CDR1 is KGHSH and CDR2 LQKENI. The CDR3 DNA reads TGTGCCAGCTCACCAACTAGCGGGAGGAATACGCAGTATTTT. Its translation is CASSPTSGRNTQYF.